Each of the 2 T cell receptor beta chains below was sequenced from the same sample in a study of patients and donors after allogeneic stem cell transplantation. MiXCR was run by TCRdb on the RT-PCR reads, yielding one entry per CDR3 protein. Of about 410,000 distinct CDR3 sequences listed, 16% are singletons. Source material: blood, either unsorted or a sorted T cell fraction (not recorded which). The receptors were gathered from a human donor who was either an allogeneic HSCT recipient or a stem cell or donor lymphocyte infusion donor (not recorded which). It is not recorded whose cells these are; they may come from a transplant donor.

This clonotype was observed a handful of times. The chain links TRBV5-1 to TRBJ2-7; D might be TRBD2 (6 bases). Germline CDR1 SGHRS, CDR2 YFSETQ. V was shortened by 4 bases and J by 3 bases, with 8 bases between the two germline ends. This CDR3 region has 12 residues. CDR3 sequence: CASSRLGYEQYF. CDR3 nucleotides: TGCGCCAGCAGCCGACTAGGCTACGAGCAGTACTTC.

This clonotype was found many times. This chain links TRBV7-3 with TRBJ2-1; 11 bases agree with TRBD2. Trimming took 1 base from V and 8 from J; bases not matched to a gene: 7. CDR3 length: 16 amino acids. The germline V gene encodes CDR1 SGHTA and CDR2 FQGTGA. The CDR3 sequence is CASSLISGRAPDEQFF. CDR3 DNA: TGTGCCAGCAGCTTAATTAGCGGGAGGGCCCCCGATGAGCAGTTCTTC.